This T cell receptor (beta chain) is drawn from a study of T cell responses to AZD1222 COVID-19 vaccine. Concerning this clone: No antigen is known for it.

The assay was immunoSEQ multiplex PCR, and TCRdb's table has in-frame clones only and misses some. The sample lists over 25,000 clones, around 93% occurring once. General observations from the study: CD4 TCRs associated with vaccination spanned spike, dominating at 160-218 and 743-854. It should be noted that donors were predominantly white British and more often female, and clonal diversity was possibly underestimated.

This CDR3 region has 16 residues. After removal of 0 bases from V and 9 bases from J, the junction contained 12 bases not matched to a gene. Germline CDR1 is MRHNA and CDR2 is SNTAGT. The specimen was peripheral blood, collected 28 days after the second AZD1222 dose. This sequence joins TRBV6-4 and TRBJ2-3, with 7 nucleotides matching TRBD2. This TCR came from an adult who received the AZD1222 COVID-19 vaccine. Here the CDR3 DNA reads TGTGCCAGCAGTGACTCGGGAGGGACGGGCATCTGGACGCAGTATTTT. This sequence encodes CASSDSGGTGIWTQYF.